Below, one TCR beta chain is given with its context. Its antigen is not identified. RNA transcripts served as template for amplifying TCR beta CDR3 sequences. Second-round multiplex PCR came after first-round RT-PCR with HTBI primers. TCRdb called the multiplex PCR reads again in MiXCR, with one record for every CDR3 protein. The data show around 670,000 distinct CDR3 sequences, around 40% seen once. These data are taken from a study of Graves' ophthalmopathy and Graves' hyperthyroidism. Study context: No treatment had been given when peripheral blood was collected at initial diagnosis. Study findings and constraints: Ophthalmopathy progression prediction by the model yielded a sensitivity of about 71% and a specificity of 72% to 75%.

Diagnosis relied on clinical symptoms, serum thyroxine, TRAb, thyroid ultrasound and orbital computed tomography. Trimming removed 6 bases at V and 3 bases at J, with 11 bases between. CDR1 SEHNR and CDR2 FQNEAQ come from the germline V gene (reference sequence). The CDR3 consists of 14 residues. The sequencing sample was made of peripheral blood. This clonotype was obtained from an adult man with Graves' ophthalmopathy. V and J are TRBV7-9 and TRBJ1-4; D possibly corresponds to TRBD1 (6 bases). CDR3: CASRIQGSNEKLFF. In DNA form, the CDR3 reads TGTGCCAGCAGAATACAGGGCTCTAATGAAAAACTGTTTTTT.